This TCR beta chain was found in a study of blood T cell repertoires in COVID-19. Study context: Sites in the United States, Italy and Spain provided acute and convalescent COVID-19 samples. The analysed material was cDNA or gDNA that came from T cells, B-cell-depleted T cells, or PBMCs.

Seattle patients were enrolled while actively infected and followed longitudinally. Per the original methods: Estimation of nucleated cell counts was performed using reference gene primer amplification. Produced via immunoSEQ multiplex PCR; TCRdb's table is partial and in-frame only. V and J calls and clone size are those listed in that table; D and trimming were worked out from the DNA. The top ten hold roughly 4.9% of the sample, which has 130,000 to 150,000 clones, 70% to 80% seen once. This CDR3 is built from 13 residues. V lost 10 bases and J lost 0, with 10 bases in between. From germline, CDR1 is MNHEY and CDR2 SVGAGI. This clone came up once.

V and J are TRBV6-5 and TRBJ1-3; a weak D match, TRBD1 (5 bases). The sample comprised peripheral blood. The receptor was derived from a woman in her 70s with COVID-19, enrolled during active disease. CDR3 DNA: TGTGCCACCCGGGGGTCCTCTGGAAACACCATATATTTT. Amino acids: CATRGSSGNTIYF.